This TCR beta chain emerged from a study of T-cell reconstitution after alpha-beta-depleted transplantation in children (dated by TCRdb to the mid-2010s). Study-level background: Using TCR repertoire profiling, the study followed T-cell immune reconstitution in a quantitative way in children after TCRalphabeta/CD19-depleted allogeneic hematopoietic cell transplantation.

Trimming at the junction amounts to 3 bases on V and 4 bases on J, and the germline ends lie 17 bases apart. The CDR3 goes from the cysteine to the phenylalanine over 15 residues. The entry retains the CDR3 DNA only, 45 bases that are in frame from base 1. Sequences SGDLS (CDR1) and YYNGEE (CDR2) are obtained from the germline V gene. In this sample, this clonotype turned up many times. Its antigen remains undetermined. There are no base qualities to consult, and no much larger clone falls within one base. The study at large found these results: In some patients, the high TCRbeta diversity seen at day 60 was put down to recipient T cells and intrathymic progenitors that had survived conditioning. About two months after transplant, the apparently early recovery of alphabetaT-cell counts reportedly depended on just several hundred clones that had expanded rapidly and came from non-depleted graft cells. The frequencies of hyperexpanded clones fell over the following months, and after one year, T-cell counts and TCRbeta diversity were mostly attributed to newly produced T cells.

The intended sense of this specimen's treatment or condition label: allogeneic hematopoietic cell transplantation with graft depleted of TCRalphabeta T cells and CD19 B cells. The children who served as transplant recipients had been given grafts of TCRalphabeta/CD19-depleted allogeneic hematopoietic cells. The library came from PCR. Sequencing relied on an Illumina HiSeq 2500. TCR library preparation used molecular barcoding, with unique molecular identifiers applied to normalize quantification of the TCRbeta repertoire. Using fastp at Q25 and MiXCR, TCRdb reprocessed the public reads and kept productive beta chains. Identical CDR3 proteins give one entry, which carries the most common genes and DNA. The sample includes 250,000 or so distinct CDR3 sequences, with less than 9% observed a single time. Of the sample, almost 6.5% falls within the top ten clones.

The sample was PBMCs, mostly from graft donor cells, taken 180 days after TCRalphabeta/CD19-depleted stem cell transplant. The rearranged segments are TRBV9 and TRBJ2-7; TRBD1 is a weak D gene call, 6 bases matching. The sequence was collected from a male patient younger than 18 who had a stem cell transplant for acute lymphoblastic leukemia, so the T cells may come from the graft donor. The sequenced DNA: TGTGCCAGCAGCGCCGGGGCGACAGGCTTATACGAGCAGTACTTC. This yields the protein CASSAGATGLYEQYF.